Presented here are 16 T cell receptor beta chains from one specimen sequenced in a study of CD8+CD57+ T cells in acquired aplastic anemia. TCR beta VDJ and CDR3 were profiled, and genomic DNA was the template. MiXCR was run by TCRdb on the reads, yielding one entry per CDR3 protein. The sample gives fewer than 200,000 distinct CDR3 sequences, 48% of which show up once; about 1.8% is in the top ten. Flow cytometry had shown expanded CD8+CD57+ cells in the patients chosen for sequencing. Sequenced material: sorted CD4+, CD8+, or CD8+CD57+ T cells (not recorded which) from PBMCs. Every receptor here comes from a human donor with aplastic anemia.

The CDR3 sequence: CASSFPISGTHEQYF. CDR3 in DNA: TGCGCCAGCAGCTTCCCCATTAGCGGGACCCACGAGCAGTACTTC. The V gene is TRBV5-1, the J gene TRBJ2-7; 8 bases line up with TRBD2. The junction had 9 bases not matched to a gene; V was cut back by 2 bases and J by 5 bases. Germline CDR1 SGHRS, CDR2 YFSETQ. The CDR3 consists of 15 residues.

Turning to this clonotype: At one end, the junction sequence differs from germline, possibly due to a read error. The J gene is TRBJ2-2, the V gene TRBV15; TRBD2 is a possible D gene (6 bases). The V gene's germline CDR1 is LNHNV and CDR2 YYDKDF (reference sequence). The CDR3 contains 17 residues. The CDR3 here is CATSRPQGVRPSGGLFF. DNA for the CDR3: TGTGCCACCAGCAGACCTCAAGGGGTGAGGCCTTCCGGGGGGCTGTTTTTT.

The CDR3, as DNA: TGTGCCACTACGCGCGGGCAGGGAAACTATGGCTACACCTTC. Amino acids: CATTRGQGNYGYTF. This chain joins TRBV6-1 and TRBJ1-2; maybe TRBD1 (5 bases). V lost 10 bases, J lost 2 bases, and 17 bases lay in between. The V gene's germline CDR1 is MNHNS and CDR2 SASEGT. The length of the CDR3 is 14 residues.

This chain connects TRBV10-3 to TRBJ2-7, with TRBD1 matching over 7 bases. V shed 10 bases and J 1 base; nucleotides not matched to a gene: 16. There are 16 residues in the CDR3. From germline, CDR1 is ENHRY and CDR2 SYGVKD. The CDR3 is CATSLGQGQSSYEQYF. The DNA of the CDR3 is TGTGCCACCTCCTTAGGGCAGGGACAGTCATCCTACGAGCAGTACTTC.

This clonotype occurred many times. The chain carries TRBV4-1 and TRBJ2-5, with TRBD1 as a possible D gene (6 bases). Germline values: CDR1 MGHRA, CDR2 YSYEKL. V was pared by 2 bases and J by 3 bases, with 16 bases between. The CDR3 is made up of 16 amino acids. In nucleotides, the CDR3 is TGCGCCAGCAGCCAAACGGGCACCGGGACAAAAGAGACCCAGTACTTC. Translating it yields CASSQTGTGTKETQYF.

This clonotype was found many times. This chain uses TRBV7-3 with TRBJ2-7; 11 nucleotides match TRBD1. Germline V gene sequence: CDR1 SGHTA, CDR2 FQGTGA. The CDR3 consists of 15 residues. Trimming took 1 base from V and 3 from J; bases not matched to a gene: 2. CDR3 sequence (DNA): TGTGCCAGCAGCTTAATGGGGACAGGGGGCTACGAGCAGTACTTC. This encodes CASSLMGTGGYEQYF.

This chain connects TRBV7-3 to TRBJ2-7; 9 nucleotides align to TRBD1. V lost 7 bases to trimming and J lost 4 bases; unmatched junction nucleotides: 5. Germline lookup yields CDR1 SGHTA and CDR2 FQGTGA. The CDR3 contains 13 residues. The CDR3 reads CASIGQGKYEQYF. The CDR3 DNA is TGTGCCAGCATAGGACAGGGGAAATACGAGCAGTACTTC.

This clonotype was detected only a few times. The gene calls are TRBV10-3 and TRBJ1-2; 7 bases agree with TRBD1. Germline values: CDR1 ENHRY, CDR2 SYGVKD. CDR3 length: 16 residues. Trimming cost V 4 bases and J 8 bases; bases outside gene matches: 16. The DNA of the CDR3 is TGTGCCATCAGTGCACAACGGGACAGAAAAACGGGGGGCTACACCTTC. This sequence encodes CAISAQRDRKTGGYTF.

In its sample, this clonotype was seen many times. Here the CDR3 reads CASRANEKLFF. The CDR3 nucleotides are TGTGCCAGCAGGGCCAATGAAAAACTGTTTTTT. The chain employs TRBV2 and TRBJ1-4; D unclear. V lost 6 bases, J lost 5 bases, and 4 bases lay in between. The CDR3 extends over 11 amino acids. Germline V gives CDR1 SNHLY, CDR2 FYNNEI.

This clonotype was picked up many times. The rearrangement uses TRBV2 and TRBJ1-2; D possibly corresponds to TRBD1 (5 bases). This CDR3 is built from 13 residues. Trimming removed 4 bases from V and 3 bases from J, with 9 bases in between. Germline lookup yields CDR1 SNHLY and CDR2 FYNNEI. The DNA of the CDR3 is TGTGCCAGCAGTGCCGGGACGGACTATGGCTACACCTTC. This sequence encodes CASSAGTDYGYTF.

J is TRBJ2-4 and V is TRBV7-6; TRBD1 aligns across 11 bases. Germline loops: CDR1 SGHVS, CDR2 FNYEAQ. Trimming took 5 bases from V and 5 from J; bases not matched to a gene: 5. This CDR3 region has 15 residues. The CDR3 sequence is CASSPDRGRENIQYF. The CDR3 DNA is TGTGCCAGCAGCCCGGACAGGGGGCGCGAAAACATTCAGTACTTC.

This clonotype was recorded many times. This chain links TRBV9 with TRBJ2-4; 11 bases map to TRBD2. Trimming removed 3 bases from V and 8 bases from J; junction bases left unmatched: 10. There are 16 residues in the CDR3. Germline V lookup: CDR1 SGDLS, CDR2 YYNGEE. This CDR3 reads CASSEGTSGGWDIQYF. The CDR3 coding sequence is TGTGCCAGCAGCGAGGGGACTAGCGGAGGGTGGGACATTCAGTACTTC.

The CDR3 reads CASSRNRGRGVQPQHF. Here the CDR3 DNA reads TGTGCCAGCAGTAGGAACAGGGGCCGGGGAGTTCAGCCCCAGCATTTT. This chain links TRBV6-1 with TRBJ1-5; 7 bases match TRBD1. Per germline, CDR1 MNHNS and CDR2 SASEGT. V lost 5 bases and J lost 6; bases outside the gene matches: 13. CDR3 length equals 16 residues.

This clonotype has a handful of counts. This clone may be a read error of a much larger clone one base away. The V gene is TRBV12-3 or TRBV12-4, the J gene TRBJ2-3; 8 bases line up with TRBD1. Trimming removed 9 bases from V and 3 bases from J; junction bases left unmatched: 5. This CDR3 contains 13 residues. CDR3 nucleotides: TGTGCCAGGCCGGGACAGGCTACAGATACGCAGTATTTT. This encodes CARPGQATDTQYF.

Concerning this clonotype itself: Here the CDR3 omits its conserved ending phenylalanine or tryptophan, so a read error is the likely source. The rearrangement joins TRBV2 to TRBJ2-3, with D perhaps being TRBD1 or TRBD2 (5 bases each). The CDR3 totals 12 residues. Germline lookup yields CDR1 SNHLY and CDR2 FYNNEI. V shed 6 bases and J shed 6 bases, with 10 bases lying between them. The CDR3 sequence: CASSRGEDTQYL. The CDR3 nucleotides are TGTGCCAGCAGCCGAGGGGAGGATACGCAGTATTTG.

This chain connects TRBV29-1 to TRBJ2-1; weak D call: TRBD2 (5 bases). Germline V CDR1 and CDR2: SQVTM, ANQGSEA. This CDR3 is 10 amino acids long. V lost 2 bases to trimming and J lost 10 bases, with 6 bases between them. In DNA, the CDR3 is TGCAGCGTTGAATCGGGGGAGCAGTTCTTC. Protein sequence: CSVESGEQFF.